This T cell receptor beta chain was retrieved from a study of regulatory T cells in long-lasting Graves disease. Study-wide background: Graves' patients who were just diagnosed had used antithyroid drugs for under 3 months.

Germline CDR1 is SGHTA and CDR2 is FQGNSA. CDR3 length: 11 amino acids. The V gene lost 4 bases and the J gene lost 6 bases, with 7 bases spanning the gap. Time point described: newly diagnosed GD, antithyroid drugs for less than 3 months. The TCR library was prepared using RNA isolated from PBMCs. The authors built TCR beta libraries using iRepertoire HTBI primers and Arm-PCR of CDR3 regions. MiXCR, run by TCRdb on the multiplex PCR reads, gives a single entry per CDR3 protein. The sample has fewer than 650,000 distinct CDR3 sequences; 15% to 20% are singletons. Separately, the same data were catalogued under a study of T cells in Graves' hyperthyroidism and ophthalmopathy.

The receptor was isolated from a woman in her 30s with Graves disease. Material: peripheral blood mononuclear cells (PBMCs), obtained at new diagnosis, from a patient treated with antithyroid drugs. The chain joins TRBV7-2 to TRBJ2-7, with D hard to call. CDR3 sequence: CTSSSGREQYF. The CDR3 nucleotides are TGTACCAGCAGCTCCGGTCGCGAGCAGTACTTC.